This TCR beta chain was captured by sequencing in a study of coeliac disease. TCRdb's copy holds only in-frame clones and misses some; the assay was immunoSEQ multiplex PCR. The top ten clones hold around 20% of a sample with fewer than 9,500 clones, approximately 67% of them seen once. CDR3 length equals 13 residues. The V end lost 5 bases, the J end lost 4 bases, and 11 bases lay between the germline ends. Germline V gives CDR1 SGHTA, CDR2 FQGTGA. The sequence was collected from a woman aged 55-69 years with celiac disease. The V and J genes are TRBV7-3 and TRBJ2-5; D is possibly TRBD2 (6 bases). Sequencing used lamina propria lymphocytes from the gut. This chain's CDR3 is CASSPTGGETQYF. CDR3 DNA sequence: TGTGCCAGCAGCCCCACCGGGGGAGAGACCCAGTACTTC. The entire variable domain, with the rest obtained from reference TRBV7-3 and TRBJ2-5, is as follows: GAGVSQTPSNKVTEKGKYVELRCDPISGHTALYWYRQSLGQGPEFLIYFQGTGAADDSGLPNDRFFAVRPEGSVSTLKIQRTERGDSAVYLCASSPTGGETQYFGPGTRLLVL.